The present TCR beta chain was sequenced within a study of OX40 agonist ivuxolimab in advanced cancers. About the study: A mean age of approximately 60 years, range roughly 23 to 79, was recorded, and over 65% were male. In three patients, partial responses were observed, one with hepatocellular carcinoma and two with cutaneous melanoma.

The table came from immunoSEQ multiplex PCR; TCRdb's copy has only in-frame clones and leaves some out. The table shows 75,000 to 95,000 clones, with approximately 89% occurring only once. Regarding this clone: Its antigen is unidentified.

Study-wide findings and caveats: Relative to CD4+, CD8+ T cells held more expanded clones on average.

Specimen: CD4+ or CD8+ T cells sorted from blood, collected in a trial of the OX40 agonist ivuxolimab. This clonotype was obtained from an adult with an advanced solid tumor such as melanoma, head and neck, liver or kidney cancer.

The DNA of the CDR3 is TGTGCCAGCAAAGCCCGAGCAGGTAACTTTTATCAGCCCCAGCATTTT. Its protein is CASKARAGNFYQPQHF. V usage is TRBV2 and J usage is TRBJ1-5, with unresolved D. The V end lost 7 bases, the J end lost 5 bases, and 21 bases lay between the germline ends. The CDR3 covers 16 residues. CDR1 and CDR2 (germline): SNHLY, FYNNEI.